This entry describes one T cell receptor beta chain. The sample is drawn from a study of blood T cell repertoires in COVID-19. For the study at large: From the United States, Italy and Spain came samples of acute and convalescent COVID-19. Sample material is recorded as cDNA or gDNA derived from T cells, B-cell-depleted T cells, or PBMCs.

The repertoire was sequenced with immunoSEQ multiplex PCR; TCRdb's copy has only in-frame clones and lacks some. The repertoire holds 400,000 to 550,000 clones, around 90% seen once, with under 2% in the top ten. The source material was PBMCs or T cells enriched from blood (not recorded which). The sequence was obtained from a woman in her late teens or twenties with acute COVID-19.

For the CDR3, the DNA is TGTGCCAGCAGTTACTCGCCATCAGTTGAGGATGGCTACACCTTC. Its protein product is CASSYSPSVEDGYTF. V is TRBV6-5 and J is TRBJ1-2; D call uncertain. The CDR3 has 15 residues. The germline V gene encodes CDR1 MNHEY and CDR2 SVGAGI. Trimming pared 0 bases from V and 6 bases from J, leaving 14 bases between.